This entry lists 19 T cell receptor beta chains sequenced from one sample in a study of shared clonotypes between healthy human individuals. TCRdb's table, derived via immunoSEQ multiplex PCR, lists solely in-frame clones and lacks some. The sample lists roughly 1 million clones; roughly 74% were seen once. The sequencing sample was made of memory CD4+ T cells from PBMCs. As to subset: CD45RA-negative fraction. All receptors come from a man aged 18-30 years in good health. Some clones in this sample may be carry-over from other donors' samples.

The rearrangement joins TRBV4-2 to TRBJ2-2; D may match TRBD1 or TRBD2 (5 bases each). Germline V gene lookup returns CDR1 LGHNA and CDR2 YNFKEQ. The germline V and J ends were trimmed by 1 base and 6 bases, with 21 bases remaining between them. This CDR3 contains 18 residues. The CDR3 loop is CASSQAPRGPAASGELFF. CDR3 coding DNA: TGTGCCAGCAGCCAAGCTCCCCGGGGACCAGCCGCGTCCGGGGAGCTGTTTTTT.

This sequence joins TRBV6-1 and TRBJ1-2; D possibly corresponds to TRBD1 (5 bases). This CDR3 spans 12 amino acids. Germline V CDR1 and CDR2: MNHNS, SASEGT. The ends were cut back, 0 bases at V and 10 bases at J, with 9 bases in the middle. CDR3 sequence (DNA): TGTGCCAGCAGTGAAGCCGCAGGGATCTACACCTTC. It is translated as CASSEAAGIYTF.

The V gene is TRBV29-1, the J gene TRBJ1-3; D gene ambiguous. Trimming took off 5 bases at V and 0 bases at J, with 8 bases between the two ends. Per the germline V gene, CDR1 is SQVTM and CDR2 is ANQGSEA. The CDR3 runs to 13 residues. CDR3 bases: TGCAGCGTTCTAAGTATCTCTGGAAACACCATATATTTT. This sequence encodes CSVLSISGNTIYF.

V usage is TRBV28 and J usage is TRBJ1-2; D remains unclear. The CDR3 has 13 amino acids. Germline V lookup: CDR1 MDHEN, CDR2 SYDVKM. Trimming took 7 bases from V and 0 from J, leaving 9 bases between them. The DNA for the CDR3 is TGTGCCAGCACTTACTCCCCTAACTATGGCTACACCTTC. Its protein is CASTYSPNYGYTF.

The chain employs TRBV7-9 and TRBJ1-6; D remains ambiguous. CDR3 length: 15 residues. V dropped 4 bases and J dropped 10 bases, with 17 bases sitting between them. Germline V gene data show CDR1 as SEHNR and CDR2 as FQNEAQ (reference sequence). The CDR3 region has the DNA TGTGCCAGCAGCTCTTATTCTCCGGGCGACTCACCCCTCCACTTT. Protein sequence: CASSSYSPGDSPLHF.

The chain has TRBV7-2 and TRBJ1-5; 7 bases agree with TRBD1. The germline CDR1 and CDR2 sequences are SGHTA and FQGNSA. Losses at the gene ends were 2 bases for V and 0 bases for J; bases not matched to a gene: 4. The CDR3 is made up of 16 amino acids. The CDR3 DNA reads TGTGCCAGCAGCTTAAGCACAGGGGATAGCAATCAGCCCCAGCATTTT. Its translation is CASSLSTGDSNQPQHF.

The CDR3, as DNA: TGTGCCAGCGCTGGGGCTAGCGAGATCGGGGAGCTGTTTTTT. This gives the protein CASAGASEIGELFF. V and J are TRBV28 and TRBJ2-2; D possibly corresponds to TRBD2 (6 bases). Germline V CDR1 and CDR2: MDHEN, SYDVKM. The CDR3 totals 14 residues. V gave up 8 bases and J gave up 7 bases, with 17 bases separating them.

The V gene is TRBV29-1, the J gene TRBJ1-1; the D gene is possibly TRBD1 (6 bases). V shed 7 bases and J shed 0 bases, with 12 bases lying between them. The CDR3 consists of 13 residues. In germline, CDR1 is SQVTM, CDR2 ANQGSEA. The CDR3 bases are TGCAGCGCCGTAGACAGGTTGAACACTGAAGCTTTCTTT. Translated, it gives CSAVDRLNTEAFF.

J is TRBJ2-2 and V is TRBV5-1; possibly TRBD1 for D (6 bases). Trimming removed 2 bases at V and 5 bases at J, with 16 bases between. Germline assignment: CDR1 SGHRS and CDR2 YFSETQ. The CDR3 extends over 16 amino acids. The CDR3, as DNA: TGCGCCAGCAGCTTCGGGCGACAGGTTCGGACCGGGGAGCTGTTTTTT. This gives the protein CASSFGRQVRTGELFF.

The chain couples TRBV15 to TRBJ2-5; no clear D gene. V lost 2 bases and J lost 5, with 6 bases in between. Germline V gives CDR1 LNHNV, CDR2 YYDKDF (reference sequence). CDR3 length equals 12 residues. CDR3 sequence: CATSRHRETQYF. The CDR3 DNA sequence: TGTGCCACCAGCAGACACCGGGAGACCCAGTACTTC.

The chain is built from TRBV4-2 and TRBJ2-1, with 9 bases identical to TRBD1. In germline, CDR1 is LGHNA, CDR2 YNFKEQ. This CDR3 spans 15 amino acids. The junction had 3 bases not matched to a gene; V was cut back by 2 bases and J by 4 bases. The CDR3 nucleotides are TGTGCCAGCAGCCAACCCGGGACAGGGTACAATGAGCAGTTCTTC. Protein sequence: CASSQPGTGYNEQFF.

Remarks on this clone: Other DNA sequences within the sample encode an identical CDR3. The J gene is TRBJ2-5, the V gene TRBV9; tentatively, D is TRBD1 (6 bases). Germline assignment: CDR1 SGDLS and CDR2 YYNGEE. The CDR3 sequence is 15 residues long. V was cut by 2 bases and J by 4 bases, with 15 bases left in between. The CDR3 here is CASSVDQTTGETQYF. The CDR3, as DNA: TGTGCCAGCAGCGTGGACCAGACGACAGGAGAGACCCAGTACTTC.

This chain connects TRBV18 to TRBJ2-7; 8 bases match TRBD2. CDR3 length: 14 amino acids. Germline V gene data show CDR1 as KGHSH and CDR2 as LQKENI. Trimming cost V 2 bases and J 2 bases; bases outside gene matches: 2. The CDR3 DNA is TGTGCCAGCTCACCAAAAGCGGGGGCCTACGAGCAGTACTTC. This codes for CASSPKAGAYEQYF.

V gene TRBV2 combines with J gene TRBJ1-2; no reliable D call. The CDR3 is 13 amino acids. V lost 10 bases to trimming and J lost 2 bases, with 14 bases between them. CDR1 is SNHLY and CDR2 is FYNNEI in the germline V gene. For the CDR3, the DNA is TGTGCCACCCACGGGCTGGGAAACTATGGCTACACCTTC. Encoded protein: CATHGLGNYGYTF.

The CDR3 sequence is CAWRRGPNTGELFF. In nucleotides, the CDR3 is TGTGCCTGGAGGAGGGGACCGAACACCGGGGAGCTGTTTTTT. V and J are TRBV30 and TRBJ2-2; D may correspond to TRBD1 or TRBD2 (5 bases each). This CDR3 has 14 residues. The V end lost 3 bases, the J end lost 0 bases, and 8 bases lay between the germline ends. CDR1 and CDR2 from the germline V gene are GTSNPN and SVGIG (reference sequence).

The rearrangement links TRBV7-9 to TRBJ1-4, with D possibly being TRBD1 (6 bases). The CDR3 spans 14 residues. Trimming shortened V by 5 bases and J by 8 bases, and 15 bases separated the two germline ends. Germline-derived CDR1 and CDR2 are SEHNR and FQNEAQ (reference sequence). CDR3 sequence reads: CASSPSGGGEKLFF. CDR3 in DNA: TGTGCCAGCAGCCCGTCGGGGGGCGGGGAAAAACTGTTTTTT.

The chain joins TRBV11-3 to TRBJ2-1; tentative D call: TRBD1 (6 bases). V lost 0 bases and J lost 10, with 16 bases in between. This CDR3 is 15 amino acids long. CDR1 and CDR2 (germline): SGHNT, YENEEA. The CDR3 loop is CASSLDQGTPREQFF. The CDR3, as DNA: TGTGCCAGCAGCTTAGATCAGGGGACCCCGAGAGAGCAGTTCTTC.

The sample holds a few counts of this clone. The gene calls are TRBV5-1 and TRBJ2-2; D is uncertain. V lost 1 base and J lost 1, with 8 bases in between. This CDR3 has 15 amino acids. Germline values: CDR1 SGHRS, CDR2 YFSETQ. The CDR3 loop is CASSLFKQNTGELFF. CDR3 nucleotides: TGCGCCAGCAGCTTGTTCAAACAGAACACCGGGGAGCTGTTTTTT. The variable domain in full, with the rest retrieved from reference TRBV5-1 and TRBJ2-2, is KAGVTQTPRYLIKTRGQQVTLSCSPISGHRSVSWYQQTPGQGLQFLFEYFSETQRNKGNFPGRFSGRQFSNSRSEMNVSTLELGDSALYLCASSLFKQNTGELFFGEGSRLTVL.

This clone has a handful of counts. The chain combines TRBV7-9 with TRBJ2-5; maybe TRBD2 (6 bases). V was pared by 2 bases and J by 5 bases, with 15 bases between. This CDR3 region has 15 residues. Germline CDR1 is SEHNR and CDR2 is FQNEAQ (reference sequence). The CDR3 coding sequence is TGTGCCAGCAGCTTATGGCAGGCGGCGGGGGAGACCCAGTACTTC. Protein sequence: CASSLWQAAGETQYF. Looking up the rest from reference TRBV7-9 and TRBJ2-5 gives the full variable domain: DTGVSQNPRHKITKRGQNVTFRCDPISEHNRLYWYRQTLGQGPEFLTYFQNEAQLEKSRLLSDRFSAERPKGSFSTLEIQRTEQGDSAMYLCASSLWQAAGETQYFGPGTRLLVL.